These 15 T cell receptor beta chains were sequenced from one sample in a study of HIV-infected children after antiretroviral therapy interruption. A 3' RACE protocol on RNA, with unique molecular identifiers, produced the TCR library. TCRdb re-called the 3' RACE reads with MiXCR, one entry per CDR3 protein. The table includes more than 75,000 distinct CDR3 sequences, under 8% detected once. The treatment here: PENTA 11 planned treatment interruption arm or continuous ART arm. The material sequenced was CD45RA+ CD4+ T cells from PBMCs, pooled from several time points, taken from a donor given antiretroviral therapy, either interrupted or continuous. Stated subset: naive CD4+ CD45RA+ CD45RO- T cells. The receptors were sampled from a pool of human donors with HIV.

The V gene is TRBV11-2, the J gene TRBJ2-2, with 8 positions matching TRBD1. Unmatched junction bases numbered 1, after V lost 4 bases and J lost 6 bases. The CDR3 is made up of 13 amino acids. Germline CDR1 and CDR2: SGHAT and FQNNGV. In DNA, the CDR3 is TGTGCCAGCAGCTCGGGACAGGCCGGGGAGCTGTTTTTT. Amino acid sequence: CASSSGQAGELFF.

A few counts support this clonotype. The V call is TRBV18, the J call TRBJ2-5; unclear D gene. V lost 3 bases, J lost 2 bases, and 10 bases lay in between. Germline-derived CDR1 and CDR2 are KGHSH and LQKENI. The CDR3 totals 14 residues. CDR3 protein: CASSPGASQETQYF. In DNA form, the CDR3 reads TGTGCCAGCTCACCCGGCGCCTCTCAAGAGACCCAGTACTTC. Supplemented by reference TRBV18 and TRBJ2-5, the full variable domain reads NAGVMQNPRHLVRRRGQEARLRCSPMKGHSHVYWYRQLPEEGLKFMVYLQKENIIDESGMPKERFSAEFPKEGPSILRIQQVVRGDSAAYFCASSPGASQETQYFGPGTRLLVL.

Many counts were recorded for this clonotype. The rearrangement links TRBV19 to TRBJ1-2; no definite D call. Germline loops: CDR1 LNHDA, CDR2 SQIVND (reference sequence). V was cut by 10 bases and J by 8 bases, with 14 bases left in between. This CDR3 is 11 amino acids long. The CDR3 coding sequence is TGTGCCACTGCATGGGGTAGAGGCTACACCTTC. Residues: CATAWGRGYTF. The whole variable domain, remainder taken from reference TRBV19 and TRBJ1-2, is DGGITQSPKYLFRKEGQNVTLSCEQNLNHDAMYWYRQDPGQGLRLIYYSQIVNDFQKGDIAEGYSVSREKKESFPLTVTSAQKNPTAFYLCATAWGRGYTFGSGTRLTVV.

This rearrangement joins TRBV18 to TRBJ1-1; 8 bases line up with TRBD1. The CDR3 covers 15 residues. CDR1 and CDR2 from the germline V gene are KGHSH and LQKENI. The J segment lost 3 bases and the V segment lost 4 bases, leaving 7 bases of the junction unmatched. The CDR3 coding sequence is TGTGCCAGCTCACAGACAGGGGTCTCGGACACTGAAGCTTTCTTT. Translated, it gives CASSQTGVSDTEAFF.

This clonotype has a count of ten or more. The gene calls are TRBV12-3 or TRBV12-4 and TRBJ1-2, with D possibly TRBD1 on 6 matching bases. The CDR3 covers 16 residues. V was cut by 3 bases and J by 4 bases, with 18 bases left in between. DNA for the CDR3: TGTGCCAGCAGTTTTACGGGTACAGGGCTGGGCTATGGCTACACCTTC. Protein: CASSFTGTGLGYGYTF.

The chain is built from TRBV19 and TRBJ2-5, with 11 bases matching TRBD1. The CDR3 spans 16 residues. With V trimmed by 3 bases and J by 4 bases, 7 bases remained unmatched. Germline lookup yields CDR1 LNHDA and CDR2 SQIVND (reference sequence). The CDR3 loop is CASSMLSGTGGETQYF. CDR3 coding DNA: TGTGCCAGTAGTATGCTCTCCGGGACAGGGGGAGAGACCCAGTACTTC.

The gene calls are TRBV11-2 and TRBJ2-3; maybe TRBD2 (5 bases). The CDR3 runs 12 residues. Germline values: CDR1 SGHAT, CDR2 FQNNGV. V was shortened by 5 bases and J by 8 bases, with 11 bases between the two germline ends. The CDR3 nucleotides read TGTGCCAGCAGCCGCACTAGTAGTACGCAGTATTTT. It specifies CASSRTSSTQYF. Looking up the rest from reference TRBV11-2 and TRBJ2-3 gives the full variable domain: EAGVAQSPRYKIIEKRQSVAFWCNPISGHATLYWYQQILGQGPKLLIQFQNNGVVDDSQLPKDRFSAERLKGVDSTLKIQPAKLEDSAVYLCASSRTSSTQYFGPGTRLTVL.

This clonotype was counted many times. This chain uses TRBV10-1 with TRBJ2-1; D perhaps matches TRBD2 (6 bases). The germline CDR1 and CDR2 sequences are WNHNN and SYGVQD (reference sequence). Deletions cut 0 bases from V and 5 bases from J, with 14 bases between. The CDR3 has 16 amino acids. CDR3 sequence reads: CASSESRLANHNEQFF. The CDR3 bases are TGCGCCAGCAGTGAGTCGCGGCTAGCGAACCACAATGAGCAGTTCTTC.

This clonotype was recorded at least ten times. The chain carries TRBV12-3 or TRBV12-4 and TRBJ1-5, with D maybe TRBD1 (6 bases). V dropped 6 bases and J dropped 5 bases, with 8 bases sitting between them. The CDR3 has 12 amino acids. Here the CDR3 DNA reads TGTGCCAGCAGCCACAGGGATCAGCCCCAGCATTTT. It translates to CASSHRDQPQHF.

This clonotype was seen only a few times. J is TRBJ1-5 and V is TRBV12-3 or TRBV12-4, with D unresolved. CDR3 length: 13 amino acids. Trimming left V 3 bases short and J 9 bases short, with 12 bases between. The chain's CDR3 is CASSLGRLRPQHF. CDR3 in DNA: TGTGCCAGCAGTTTGGGCAGGCTGCGGCCCCAGCATTTT.

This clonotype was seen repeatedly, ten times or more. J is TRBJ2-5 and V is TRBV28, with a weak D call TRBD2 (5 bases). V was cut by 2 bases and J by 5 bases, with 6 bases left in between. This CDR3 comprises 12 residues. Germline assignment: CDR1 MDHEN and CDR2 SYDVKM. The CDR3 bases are TGTGCCAGCAGTTTAAGGAGGGAGACCCAGTACTTC. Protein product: CASSLRRETQYF.

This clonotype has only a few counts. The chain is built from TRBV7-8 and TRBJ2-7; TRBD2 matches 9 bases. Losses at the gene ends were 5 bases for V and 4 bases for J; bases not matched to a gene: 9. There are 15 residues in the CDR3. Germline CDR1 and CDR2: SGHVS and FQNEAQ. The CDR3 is CASSPTVAGEYEQYF. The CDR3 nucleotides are TGTGCCAGCAGCCCGACGGTAGCGGGAGAATACGAGCAGTACTTC.

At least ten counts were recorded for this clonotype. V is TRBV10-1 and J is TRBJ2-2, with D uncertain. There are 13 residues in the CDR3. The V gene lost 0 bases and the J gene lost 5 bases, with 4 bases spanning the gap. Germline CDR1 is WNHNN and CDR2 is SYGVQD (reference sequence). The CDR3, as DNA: TGCGCCAGCAGTGAGTCGAGAACCGGGGAGCTGTTTTTT. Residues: CASSESRTGELFF.

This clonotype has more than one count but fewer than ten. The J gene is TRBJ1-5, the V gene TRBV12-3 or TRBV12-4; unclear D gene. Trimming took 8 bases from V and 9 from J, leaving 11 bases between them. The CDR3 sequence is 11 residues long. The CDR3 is CASSVGGPQHF. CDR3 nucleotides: TGTGCCAGCTCGGTCGGAGGGCCCCAGCATTTT.

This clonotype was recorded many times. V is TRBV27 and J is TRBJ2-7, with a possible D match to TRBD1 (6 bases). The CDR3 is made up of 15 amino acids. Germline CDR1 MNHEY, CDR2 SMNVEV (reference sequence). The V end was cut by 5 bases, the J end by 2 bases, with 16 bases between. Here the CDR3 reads CASSPRGGLTYEQYF. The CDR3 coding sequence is TGTGCCAGCAGTCCCAGAGGGGGTCTAACCTACGAGCAGTACTTC.